This is a list of T cell receptor beta chains from one sample in a study of T cells in localized non-small cell lung cancer. The protocol was immunoSEQ multiplex PCR, while the TCRdb copy is restricted to in-frame clones and leaves out a portion. The table includes roughly 39,000 clones, 90% to 95% detected once. The source was PBMCs, collected before any cancer treatment. The receptor set was obtained from a woman aged 35 to 70 with stage II lung adenocarcinoma. The CDR3 runs from the conserved cysteine through the conserved F or W. Each record gives: D gene, clone size, V gene, J gene, CDR3 DNA, CDR3 protein. The D gene is left open where the match is weak. Not every row has a clone size; where given, it reads once, few, many or a size class.

TRBD1	NA	TRBV7-3	TRBJ1-6	TGTGCCAGCAGTTTAATCCAGTCGGGACAGCTGAGCTCCTATAATTCACCCCTCCACTTT	CASSLIQSGQLSSYNSPLHF
NA	NA	TRBV6-5	TRBJ2-7	TGTGCCAGCAGTTACTCGACTCCGGACAAGTACGAGCAGTACTTC	CASSYSTPDKYEQYF
NA	NA	TRBV18	TRBJ2-1	TGTGCCAGCTCACGGGACAGTGCGGGGTACAATGAGCAGTTCTTC	CASSRDSAGYNEQFF
NA	NA	TRBV28	TRBJ2-7	TGTGCCAGCAGGCCCTCCGCGGGGCACGAGCAGTACTTC	CASRPSAGHEQYF
NA	NA	TRBV20-1	TRBJ1-2	TGCAGTGACGTGGGGATGAGAGGCTACACCTTC	CSDVGMRGYTF
NA	NA	TRBV7-2	TRBJ2-7	TGTGCCAGCAGCTTTAGCTCCTACGAGCAGTACTTC	CASSFSSYEQYF
NA	NA	TRBV5-1	TRBJ2-3	TGCGCCAGCAGCCCCGGCGGGCAAACCACAGATACGCAGTATTTT	CASSPGGQTTDTQYF
NA	NA	TRBV9	TRBJ2-1	TGTGCCAGCAGCGTAGCGGGGAACTCCTACAATGAGCAGTTCTTC	CASSVAGNSYNEQFF
TRBD1	NA	TRBV6-5	TRBJ1-1	TGTGCCAGCAGGTTCGACAGGGGGGGCACTGAAGCTTTCTTT	CASRFDRGGTEAFF
NA	NA	TRBV6-1	TRBJ2-7	TGTGCCAGCAGTGAAGGCCACTCAGCCCTCTTC	CASSEGHSALF
NA	NA	TRBV4-1	TRBJ2-7	TGCGCCAGCAGCCAAGATCTCTGGGGAAGAAGCTACGAGCAGTACTTC	CASSQDLWGRSYEQYF
TRBD1	NA	TRBV7-2	TRBJ2-1	TGTGCCAGCAGCCAGAGTCCCGGGACAGGGTTGGTCAACAATGAGCAGTTCTTC	CASSQSPGTGLVNNEQFF
NA	few	TRBV29-1	TRBJ1-4	TGCAGCGCAAGGGTTATGGGGGAAAAACTGTTTTTT	CSARVMGEKLFF
NA	NA	TRBV5-6	TRBJ1-2	TGTGCCAGCAGCTACTCAGGGTATGGCTACACCTTC	CASSYSGYGYTF
NA	NA	TRBV2	TRBJ1-5	TGTGCCAGCAGTGAACGGACATACAATCAGCCCCAGCATTTT	CASSERTYNQPQHF
NA	NA	TRBV5-1	TRBJ1-1	TGCGCCAGCAGCTTGGACCTCCTCCGGGGAGCTTTCTTT	CASSLDLLRGAFF
NA	NA	TRBV27	TRBJ1-1	TGTGCCAGCAGCAGGACGGGGAACACTGAAGCTTTCTTT	CASSRTGNTEAFF
NA	NA	TRBV7-2	TRBJ2-1	TGTGCCAGCAGCTCCCGGGACTTCATGAATGAGCAGTTCTTC	CASSSRDFMNEQFF
NA	NA	TRBV5-1	TRBJ2-7	TGCGCCAGCAGCGGGCCCGAAAGCACCTACGAGCAGTACTTC	CASSGPESTYEQYF
NA	NA	TRBV2	TRBJ1-2	TGTGCCACCACACCGGGACCAGCGAGAGGCTACACCTTC	CATTPGPARGYTF
TRBD1	NA	TRBV4-2	TRBJ2-5	TGTGCCAGCAGCCAGGGCCGGGACAGGCAAGAGACCCAGTACTTC	CASSQGRDRQETQYF
NA	medium-sized	TRBV5-1	TRBJ2-7	TGCGCCAGCAGCTTGTTCCAGGGACCCTACGAGCAGTACTTC	CASSLFQGPYEQYF
TRBD1	NA	TRBV27	TRBJ1-4	TGTGCCAGCAGTTCCGTTATGCTTTATACAGGACAGGGCCGAAATGAAAAACTGTTTTTT	CASSSVMLYTGQGRNEKLFF
NA	NA	TRBV10-2	TRBJ2-3	TGCGCCAGCGTTCCTAGCGACACAGATACGCAGTATTTT	CASVPSDTDTQYF
NA	NA	TRBV7-2	TRBJ2-1	TGTGCCAGCAGCTTAGGGATCACCTACAATGAGCAGTTCTTC	CASSLGITYNEQFF
NA	NA	TRBV28	TRBJ2-3	TGTGCCAGCGCCCCCCCAGGGCCCCCCCCAGGTACGCAGTATTTT	CASAPPGPPPGTQYF
NA	NA	TRBV19	TRBJ2-4	TGTGCCAGTAATCCCCGGTCCGGTGAGAAAAACATTCAGTACTTC	CASNPRSGEKNIQYF
TRBD2	NA	TRBV6-6	TRBJ2-5	TGTGCCAGCAGTCCTAGCGGGAGGGCGACCCAGTACTTC	CASSPSGRATQYF
NA	NA	TRBV18	TRBJ1-2	TGTGCCAGCTCAGAAGACAGGCGGACGGCTCTCACTAACTATGGCTACACCTTC	CASSEDRRTALTNYGYTF
NA	NA	TRBV5-4	TRBJ1-5	TGTGCCAGCAGCTTGTCGGGTGGCAGGGTAGATCAGCCCCAGCATTTT	CASSLSGGRVDQPQHF
NA	once	TRBV5-4	TRBJ2-3	TGTGCCAGCAGCCCAAGGGGAGAAGGGACGCAGTATTTT	CASSPRGEGTQYF
NA	NA	TRBV4-2	TRBJ2-2	TGTGCCAGCAGCCAATACTCCGGTTCCACCGGGGAGCTGTTTTTT	CASSQYSGSTGELFF
TRBD1	NA	TRBV13	TRBJ1-4	TGTGCCAGCAGCTCGACAGGGGTAAGGGAAAAACTGTTTTTT	CASSSTGVREKLFF
TRBD1	NA	TRBV5-1	TRBJ1-4	TGCGCCAGCAGCCTTAACAGGGGTGGGAATGAAAAACTGTTTTTT	CASSLNRGGNEKLFF
NA	once	TRBV2	TRBJ2-1	TGTGCCAGCAGTCGTCCCCGGGAAGTCTTCTCCTACAATGAGCAGTTCTTC	CASSRPREVFSYNEQFF
TRBD1	NA	TRBV27	TRBJ1-1	TGTGCCAGCACCACCTGGGCTACAGGGGGCACTGAAGCTTTCTTT	CASTTWATGGTEAFF